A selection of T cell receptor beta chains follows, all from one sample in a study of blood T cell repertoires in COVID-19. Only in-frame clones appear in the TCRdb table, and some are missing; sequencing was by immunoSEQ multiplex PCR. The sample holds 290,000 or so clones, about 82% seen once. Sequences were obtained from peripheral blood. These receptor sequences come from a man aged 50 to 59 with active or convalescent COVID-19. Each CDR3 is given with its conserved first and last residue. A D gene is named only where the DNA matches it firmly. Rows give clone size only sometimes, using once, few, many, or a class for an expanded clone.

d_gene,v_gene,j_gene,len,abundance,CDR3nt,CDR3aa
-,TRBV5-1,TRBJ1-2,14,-,TGCGCCAGCAGCCCCGGGACATTTAACTATGGCTACACCTTC,CASSPGTFNYGYTF
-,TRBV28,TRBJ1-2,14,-,TGTGCCAGCACCGCCGACCTAGCTAACTATGGCTACACCTTC,CASTADLANYGYTF
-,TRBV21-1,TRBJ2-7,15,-,TGTGCCAGCAGCAAAGCTCAGACAGGGCTCCACGAGCAGTACTTC,CASSKAQTGLHEQYF
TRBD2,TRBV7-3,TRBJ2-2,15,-,TGTGCCAGCAGCTTAAGCGGGAGTGGCACCGGGGAGCTGTTTTTT,CASSLSGSGTGELFF
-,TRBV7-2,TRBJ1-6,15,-,TGTGCCAGCAGCTTTTTAGGGACTGGTGGGTCACCCCTCCACTTT,CASSFLGTGGSPLHF
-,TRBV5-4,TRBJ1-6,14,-,TGTGCCAGCAGCTTGGAAGGGGGAAATTCACCCCTCCACTTT,CASSLEGGNSPLHF
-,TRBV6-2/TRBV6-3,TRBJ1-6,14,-,TGTGCCAGCAGTTACGGGGACAATAATTCACCCCTCCACTTT,CASSYGDNNSPLHF
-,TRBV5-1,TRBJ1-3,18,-,TGCGCCAGCAGCCTGGACAGTACTCCTTACCCCTCTGGAAACACCATATATTTT,CASSLDSTPYPSGNTIYF
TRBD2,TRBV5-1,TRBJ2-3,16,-,TGCGCCAGCAGGATTGGGCTAGCGGGAGCAACAGATACGCAGTATTTT,CASRIGLAGATDTQYF
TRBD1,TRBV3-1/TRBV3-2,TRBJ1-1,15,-,TGTGCCAGCAGCCAAAGGACAGGGGGCAACACTGAAGCTTTCTTT,CASSQRTGGNTEAFF
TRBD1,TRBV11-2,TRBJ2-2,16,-,TGTGCCAGCAGCCCACGACAGGGATCGAACACCGGGGAGCTGTTTTTT,CASSPRQGSNTGELFF
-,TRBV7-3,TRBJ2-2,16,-,TGTGCCAGCAGCTTAAACACAGGGTCGAACACCGGGGAGCTGTTTTTT,CASSLNTGSNTGELFF
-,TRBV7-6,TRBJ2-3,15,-,TGTGCCAGCAGCTTAGGTATTGGGCTCGTAGATACGCAGTATTTT,CASSLGIGLVDTQYF
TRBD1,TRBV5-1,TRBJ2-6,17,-,TGCGCCAGCAGCTTGGGGACAGGGGGCGCTGGGGCCAACGTCCTGACTTTC,CASSLGTGGAGANVLTF
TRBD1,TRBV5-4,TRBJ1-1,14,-,TGTGCCAGCAGCGTGGGACAGTCGTACACTGAAGCTTTCTTT,CASSVGQSYTEAFF
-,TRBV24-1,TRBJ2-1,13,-,TGTGCCACCAGTGTCCCGGGGTCCAATGAGCAGTTCTTC,CATSVPGSNEQFF
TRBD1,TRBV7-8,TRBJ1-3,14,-,TGTGCCAGCACCTTGGGGACAGCTGGAAACACCATATATTTT,CASTLGTAGNTIYF
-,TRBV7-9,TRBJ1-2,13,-,TGTGCCAGCAGCCAACTCGGAGGGCATGGCTACACCTTC,CASSQLGGHGYTF
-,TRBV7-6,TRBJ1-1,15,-,TGTGCCAGCAGCTTAGGTACAGGTGGTGACACTGAAGCTTTCTTT,CASSLGTGGDTEAFF
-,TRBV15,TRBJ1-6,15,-,TGTGCCACCAGCAGAGATAGGGACATTTCTTCACCCCTCCACTTT,CATSRDRDISSPLHF
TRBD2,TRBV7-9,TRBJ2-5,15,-,TGTGCCAGCAGCCCCGGGACTAGCGGCAAAGAGACCCAGTACTTC,CASSPGTSGKETQYF
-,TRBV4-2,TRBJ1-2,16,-,TGTGCCAGCAGCCAAGATCTCAGGGAGGTCAACTATGGCTACACCTTC,CASSQDLREVNYGYTF
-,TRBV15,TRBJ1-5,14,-,TGTGCCACCAGCAGAGATACCGGGAATCAGCCCCAGCATTTT,CATSRDTGNQPQHF
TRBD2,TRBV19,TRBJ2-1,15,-,TGTGCCAGTAGTTTAAGACTAGCGGGGTACAATGAGCAGTTCTTC,CASSLRLAGYNEQFF
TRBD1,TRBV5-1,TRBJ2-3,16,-,TGCGCCAGCAGCTCCCCGGGGACAGGGGGCACAGATACGCAGTATTTT,CASSSPGTGGTDTQYF
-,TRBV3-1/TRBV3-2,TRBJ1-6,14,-,TGTGCCAGCAGCCAAAACCAACTCAATTCACCCCTCCACTTT,CASSQNQLNSPLHF
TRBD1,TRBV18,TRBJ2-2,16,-,TGTGCCAGCTCATCCCGACAGGGATCGAACACCGGGGAGCTGTTTTTT,CASSSRQGSNTGELFF
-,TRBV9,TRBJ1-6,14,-,TGTGCCAGTTCCTCGACCGGGATGAATTCACCCCTCCACTTT,CASSSTGMNSPLHF
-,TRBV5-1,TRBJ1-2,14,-,TGCGCCAGCAGCTTGGACCCAGCTAACTATGGCTACACCTTC,CASSLDPANYGYTF
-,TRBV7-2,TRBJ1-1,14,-,TGTGCCAGCAGCTTAGTTTTGGGAGACACTGAAGCTTTCTTT,CASSLVLGDTEAFF
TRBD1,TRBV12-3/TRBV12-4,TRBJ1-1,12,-,TGTGCCAGCAGCACGAGACAGGGTTTCGCTTTCTTT,CASSTRQGFAFF
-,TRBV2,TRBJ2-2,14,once,TGTGCCAGCAGTGCGACAGGGGAGGGCGGGGAGCTGTTTTTT,CASSATGEGGELFF
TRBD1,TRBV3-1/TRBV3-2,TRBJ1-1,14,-,TGTGCCAGCAGTCTCTCACAGGGGGCAACTGAAGCTTTCTTT,CASSLSQGATEAFF
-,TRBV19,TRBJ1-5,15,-,TGTGCCAGTGACAGGTCCCCTAGAAGCAATCAGCCCCAGCATTTT,CASDRSPRSNQPQHF
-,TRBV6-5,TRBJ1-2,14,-,TGTGCCAGCAGTTACGACAGGAAGTCCTATGGCTACACCTTC,CASSYDRKSYGYTF
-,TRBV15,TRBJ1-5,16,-,TGTGCCACCAGCCGACTTCCAGGGAATAGCAATCAGCCCCAGCATTTT,CATSRLPGNSNQPQHF
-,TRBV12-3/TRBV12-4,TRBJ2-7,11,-,TGTGCCAGCAGTTTTCTCTACGAGCAGTACTTC,CASSFLYEQYF
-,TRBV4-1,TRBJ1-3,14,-,TGCGCCAGCAGCCAGTCAGGGGTGGTTAACACCATATATTTT,CASSQSGVVNTIYF
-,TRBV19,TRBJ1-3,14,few,TGTGCCACCTCTGACAGGAGAACGGGAAACACCATATATTTT,CATSDRRTGNTIYF
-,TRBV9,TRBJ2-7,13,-,TGTGCCAGCAGCCCAAGCCCCCGCTACGAGCAGTACTTC,CASSPSPRYEQYF
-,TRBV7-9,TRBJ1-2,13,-,TGTGCCAGCAGCTGGGGGACACCCGGTGGCTACACCTTC,CASSWGTPGGYTF
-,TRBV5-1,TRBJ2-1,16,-,TGCGCCAGCAGCTTGTTCCTGCGGAGCTCCTACAATGAGCAGTTCTTC,CASSLFLRSSYNEQFF
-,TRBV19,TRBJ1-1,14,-,TGTGCCAGTACCGATCGGAGGGCTGGCACTGAAGCTTTCTTT,CASTDRRAGTEAFF
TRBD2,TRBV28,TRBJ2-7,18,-,TGTGCCAGCAGTTTACCGGGACTAGCGGGAGGGGCCCCCTACGAGCAGTACTTC,CASSLPGLAGGAPYEQYF
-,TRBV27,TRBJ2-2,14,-,TGTGCCAGCAGCATCGGACAGAACACCGGGGAGCTGTTTTTT,CASSIGQNTGELFF
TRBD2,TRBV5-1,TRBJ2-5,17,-,TGCGCCAGCAGCTTGGGTCGGCAGGGACTAAACCAAGAGACCCAGTACTTC,CASSLGRQGLNQETQYF
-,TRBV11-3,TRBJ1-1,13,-,TGTGCCAGCAGCATCACAGTGAACACTGAAGCTTTCTTT,CASSITVNTEAFF
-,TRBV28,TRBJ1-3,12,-,TGTGCCAGCACCAACTGGGGCAGTTCCATATATTTT,CASTNWGSSIYF
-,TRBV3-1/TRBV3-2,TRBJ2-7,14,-,TGTGCCAGCAGCCCTATAACTAGCATAGGCGAGCAGTACTTC,CASSPITSIGEQYF
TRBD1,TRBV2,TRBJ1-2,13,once,TGTGCCAGCATCCGGGACAGTAACTATGGCTACACCTTC,CASIRDSNYGYTF
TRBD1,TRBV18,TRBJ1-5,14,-,TGTGCCAGCTCGGCCGACAGGGAGTATGTTTCCCAGCATTTT,CASSADREYVSQHF
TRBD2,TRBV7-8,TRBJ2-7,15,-,TGTGCCAGCAGCCCCTCCCGGACTAGCACCTACGAGCAGTACTTC,CASSPSRTSTYEQYF
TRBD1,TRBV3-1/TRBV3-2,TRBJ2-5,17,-,TGTGCCAGCAATCCTATAGGAACAGGGGAATACCAAGAGACCCAGTACTTC,CASNPIGTGEYQETQYF
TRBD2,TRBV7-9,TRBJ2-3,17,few,TGTGCCAGCAGCACCTGGACTAGCGGGATAGCCACAGATACGCAGTATTTT,CASSTWTSGIATDTQYF